Each of the 10 T cell receptor beta chains below was sequenced from the same sample in a study of shared clonotypes between healthy human individuals. Sequenced by immunoSEQ multiplex PCR; TCRdb stores in-frame clones only, minus some. The sample carries 2 million to 2.5 million clones, less than 95% recorded once. The sample comprised naive CD4+ T cells from PBMCs. Subset denoted: CD45RA+ positively selected. The source is a man aged 18 to 35 in good health. Some clones in this sample may be carry-over from other donors' samples.

The V call is TRBV21-1, the J call TRBJ2-5; TRBD2, as called in the table, went unchecked against the DNA. TRBV21-1 is a known pseudogene. The CDR3 is made up of 20 amino acids. The CDR3 bases are TGTGCCAGCAGCCCGTCACCGCGGAGCACCCAAGACCCGTACCAAGAGACCCAGTACTTC. It is translated as CASSPSPRSTQDPYQETQYF.

The V gene is TRBV7-3, the J gene TRBJ2-3; D is perhaps TRBD1 (5 bases). Trimming shortened V by 4 bases and J by 4 bases, and 15 bases separated the two germline ends. Germline V gives CDR1 SGHTA, CDR2 FQGTGA. The CDR3 spans 15 residues. CDR3 DNA: TGTGCCAGCAGCTACAAGGGGCAGGTCGCAGATACGCAGTATTTT. This codes for CASSYKGQVADTQYF.

V and J are TRBV7-2 and TRBJ2-5, with unresolved D. Deletions cut 5 bases from V and 1 base from J, with 11 bases between. The germline V gene encodes CDR1 SGHTA and CDR2 FQGNSA. CDR3 size: 14 residues. CDR3 protein: CASSPTWIQETQYF. For the CDR3, the DNA is TGTGCCAGCAGCCCGACTTGGATCCAAGAGACCCAGTACTTC. The full variable domain, completed using reference TRBV7-2 and TRBJ2-5, is GAGVSQSPSNKVTEKGKDVELRCDPISGHTALYWYRQSLGQGLEFLIYFQGNSAPDKSGLPSDRFSAERTGGSVSTLTIQRTQQEDSAVYLCASSPTWIQETQYFGPGTRLLVL.

The chain joins TRBV5-4 to TRBJ2-3; D is undetermined. Germline V gene lookup returns CDR1 SGHNT and CDR2 YYREEE (reference sequence). This CDR3 is 13 amino acids long. V was clipped by 1 base and J by 3 bases, with 6 bases between them. CDR3 in DNA: TGTGCCAGCAGCTTGTCTGCGACAGATACGCAGTATTTT. Protein product: CASSLSATDTQYF. Supplemented by reference TRBV5-4 and TRBJ2-3, the full variable domain reads ETGVTQSPTHLIKTRGQQVTLRCSSQSGHNTVSWYQQALGQGPQFIFQYYREEENGRGNFPPRFSGLQFPNYSSELNVNALELDDSALYLCASSLSATDTQYFGPGTRLTVL.

J is TRBJ2-7 and V is TRBV19; D is possibly TRBD2 (5 bases). This CDR3 is built from 15 residues. V was cut by 3 bases and J by 0 bases, with 12 bases left in between. From germline, CDR1 is LNHDA and CDR2 SQIVND (reference sequence). The CDR3 DNA sequence: TGTGCCAGTAGTATGACCAGCGGAAGCTCCTACGAGCAGTACTTC. Translation gives CASSMTSGSSYEQYF.

The chain carries TRBV6-6 and TRBJ2-5; a weak D match, TRBD1 (6 bases). The V gene lost 6 bases and the J gene lost 4 bases, with 15 bases spanning the gap. The CDR3 sequence is 14 residues long. Per the germline V gene, CDR1 is MNHNY and CDR2 is SVGAGI (reference sequence). CDR3 sequence: CASSLRTGSETQYF. The CDR3 nucleotides are TGTGCCAGCAGCCTTCGTACAGGGTCAGAGACCCAGTACTTC.

The chain uses TRBV6-4 and TRBJ2-2; D possibly corresponds to TRBD1 (5 bases). Germline V gene data show CDR1 as MRHNA and CDR2 as SNTAGT. The V end was cut by 0 bases, the J end by 0 bases, with 11 bases between. The CDR3 is made up of 17 amino acids. The CDR3 reads CASSDSYDSTNTGELFF. In DNA form, the CDR3 reads TGTGCCAGCAGTGACTCATACGACAGCACGAACACCGGGGAGCTGTTTTTT.

The chain links TRBV7-6 to TRBJ2-1; D might be TRBD1 or TRBD2, each matching 5 bases. Trimming removed 5 bases from V and 8 bases from J, with 10 bases in between. The CDR3 has 12 amino acids. Germline assignment: CDR1 SGHVS and CDR2 FNYEAQ. The CDR3 DNA reads TGTGCCAGCAGCCCCTGGGACGATGAGCAGTTCTTC. It specifies CASSPWDDEQFF.

The chain links TRBV7-3 to TRBJ2-6, with D hard to call. V gave up 5 bases and J gave up 12 bases, with 14 bases separating them. Germline V gene lookup returns CDR1 SGHTA and CDR2 FQGTGA. The CDR3 is 13 amino acids. CDR3 region: CASSPWGQAVLTF. DNA for the CDR3: TGTGCCAGCAGCCCCTGGGGTCAAGCCGTCCTGACTTTC. Combining the CDR3 with reference TRBV7-3 and TRBJ2-6 gives the whole variable domain GAGVSQTPSNKVTEKGKYVELRCDPISGHTALYWYRQSLGQGPEFLIYFQGTGAADDSGLPNDRFFAVRPEGSVSTLKIQRTERGDSAVYLCASSPWGQAVLTFGAGSRLTVL.

This clone appeared a single time. J is TRBJ2-7 and V is TRBV2; TRBD1 agrees at 10 bases. The length of the CDR3 is 14 residues. J gave up 3 bases and V 6 bases, and 5 bases lay outside the gene matches. CDR1 and CDR2 from the germline V gene are SNHLY and FYNNEI. DNA of the CDR3: TGTGCCAGCAGGGGGGGGACAGGGGTCTACGAGCAGTACTTC. This encodes CASRGGTGVYEQYF.